The next 13 T cell receptor beta chains were all read from a single sample in a study of CD8 T cells in Susac syndrome. cDNA came from about 0.5 to 1 ug RNA primed by random hexamers. TCRdb passed the immunoSEQ multiplex PCR reads through MiXCR, listing each CDR3 protein once. The data hold 120,000 or so distinct CDR3 sequences, with less than 95% observed a single time. The specimen sequenced was CD4+ T cells from PBMCs. These TCRs come from a human donor in good health.

The chain recombines TRBV27 with TRBJ2-1; TRBD2 aligns across 8 bases. With V trimmed by 5 bases and J by 6 bases, 15 bases remained unmatched. The V gene's germline CDR1 is MNHEY and CDR2 SMNVEV (reference sequence). This CDR3 is 17 amino acids long. CDR3 in amino acids: CASSPAPSGFGGNEQFF. The DNA for the CDR3 is TGTGCCAGCAGTCCCGCGCCTAGCGGGTTTGGGGGCAATGAGCAGTTCTTC.

The V call is TRBV12-3 or TRBV12-4, the J call TRBJ1-1; D is unresolved. The CDR3 has 13 residues. Trimming removed 6 bases at V and 1 base at J, with 9 bases between. The CDR3: CASRRNQNTEAFF. CDR3 DNA sequence: TGTGCCAGCAGGCGTAATCAGAACACTGAAGCTTTCTTT.

The chain uses TRBV20-1 and TRBJ1-5; 7 positions match TRBD1. Germline CDR1 is DFQATT and CDR2 is SNEGSKA (reference sequence). The CDR3 covers 15 residues. Losses at the gene ends were 5 bases for V and 10 bases for J; bases not matched to a gene: 17. CDR3: CSAQTAPGQLVPQHF. The CDR3 nucleotides read TGCAGTGCTCAAACCGCCCCGGGACAGCTTGTCCCCCAGCATTTT.

The rearrangement links TRBV7-2 to TRBJ2-7, with a weak D call TRBD1 (6 bases). Germline CDR1 SGHTA, CDR2 FQGNSA. V was cut by 5 bases and J by 2 bases, with 7 bases left in between. The CDR3 loop spans 12 amino acids. CDR3 nucleotide sequence: TGTGCCAGCAGCGGGGACACCTACGAGCAGTACTTC. Protein sequence: CASSGDTYEQYF.

V and J are TRBV7-9 and TRBJ1-4, with 11 bases that match TRBD1. Germline assignment: CDR1 SEHNR and CDR2 FQNEAQ (reference sequence). V shed 4 bases, J shed 6 bases, and the junction held 4 bases outside the gene matches. There are 15 residues in the CDR3. CDR3 sequence: CASSWGQGEDEKLFF. In nucleotides, the CDR3 is TGTGCCAGCAGCTGGGGACAGGGGGAAGATGAAAAACTGTTTTTT. The variable domain in full, with the rest retrieved from reference TRBV7-9 and TRBJ1-4, is DTGVSQNPRHKITKRGQNVTFRCDPISEHNRLYWYRQTLGQGPEFLTYFQNEAQLEKSRLLSDRFSAERPKGSFSTLEIQRTEQGDSAMYLCASSWGQGEDEKLFFGSGTQLSVL.

The chain is built from TRBV28 and TRBJ2-7; 11 bases agree with TRBD1. The CDR3 is 13 amino acids. The germline gives CDR1 MDHEN, CDR2 SYDVKM. V lost 10 bases, J lost 4 bases, and 6 bases stayed unmatched. The CDR3 sequence is CATRTGGIYEQYF. In DNA, the CDR3 is TGTGCCACCCGGACAGGGGGCATTTACGAGCAGTACTTC.

The chain's CDR3 is CASSRSGQGDSRSNQPQHF. The CDR3, as DNA: TGTGCCAGCAGCCGGAGCGGACAGGGGGACAGTAGAAGCAATCAGCCCCAGCATTTT. The rearrangement joins TRBV7-9 to TRBJ1-5; the match to TRBD1 covers 10 bases. V shed 5 bases, J shed 1 base, and the junction held 14 bases outside the gene matches. Germline-derived CDR1 and CDR2 are SEHNR and FQNEAQ (reference sequence). The CDR3 runs to 19 residues.

This clonotype was counted once. The CDR3 nucleotides read TGCGCCAGCAGCCAAGAGTCGGCGGGACTAGCGGGAGACAATGAGCAGTTCTTC. Its protein product is CASSQESAGLAGDNEQFF. This chain connects TRBV4-1 to TRBJ2-1, with 14 bases that match TRBD2. Germline V gene lookup returns CDR1 MGHRA and CDR2 YSYEKL. Trimming took 0 bases from V and 5 from J; bases not matched to a gene: 6. This CDR3 spans 18 amino acids.

The V gene is TRBV10-3, the J gene TRBJ1-1; 7 nucleotides match TRBD1. With 9 bases clipped from V and 10 bases from J, the junction kept 17 bases outside the gene matches. CDR3 length: 14 amino acids. The germline V gene has CDR1 ENHRY and CDR2 SYGVKD. The CDR3 region has the DNA TGTGCCATACATTCGCGACAGGGAGGGGAGGGAGCTTTCTTT. Protein product: CAIHSRQGGEGAFF.

V and J are TRBV20-1 and TRBJ2-2, with D possibly TRBD2 on 5 matching bases. Deletions cut 6 bases from V and 2 bases from J, with 16 bases between. Germline V gene sequence: CDR1 DFQATT, CDR2 SNEGSKA (reference sequence). The CDR3 runs to 15 residues. CDR3 in amino acids: CSAEREVLNTGELFF. The CDR3 nucleotides read TGCAGTGCAGAGAGGGAAGTTCTTAACACCGGGGAGCTGTTTTTT.

The J gene is TRBJ2-7, the V gene TRBV18, with D possibly matching TRBD1 (7 bases). Trimming removed 3 bases from V and 5 bases from J, with 17 bases in between. This CDR3 region has 15 residues. The V gene's germline CDR1 is KGHSH and CDR2 LQKENI. CDR3 nucleotide sequence: TGTGCCAGCTCACCTGCGGAGGGGGCGCAGAACGAGCAGTACTTC. The encoded protein is CASSPAEGAQNEQYF. Together with reference TRBV18 and TRBJ2-7, the CDR3 gives the full variable domain: NAGVMQNPRHLVRRRGQEARLRCSPMKGHSHVYWYRQLPEEGLKFMVYLQKENIIDESGMPKERFSAEFPKEGPSILRIQQVVRGDSAAYFCASSPAEGAQNEQYFGPGTRLTVT.

J is TRBJ1-1 and V is TRBV2; D possibly corresponds to TRBD1 (5 bases). This CDR3 region has 15 residues. The germline gives CDR1 SNHLY, CDR2 FYNNEI. Trimming shortened V by 5 bases and J by 1 base, and 14 bases separated the two germline ends. The chain's CDR3 is CASSWRRDQNTEAFF. As DNA, the CDR3 is TGTGCCAGCAGTTGGAGAAGGGACCAGAACACTGAAGCTTTCTTT.

The chain links TRBV3-1 to TRBJ2-3; TRBD2 matches 8 bases. The germline CDR1 and CDR2 sequences are LGHDT and YNNKEL (reference sequence). The CDR3 is made up of 16 amino acids. Trimming at V came to 4 bases and at J to 6 bases, leaving 12 bases not matched to a gene. The CDR3 DNA reads TGTGCCAGCAGCCCTTTAGGAGCGGGAGTGGTGGATACGCAGTATTTT. Residues: CASSPLGAGVVDTQYF.